This TCR beta chain was recorded in a study of T cell repertoires in cytomegalovirus infection. Study-wide context: Used in the study were CMV epitopes, some recently identified and HLA-C-restricted, others well-studied and HLA-B-restricted.

TCRdb used MiXCR to reprocess the reads, holding one entry per CDR3 protein. The sample holds around 430,000 distinct CDR3 sequences, roughly 42% seen once. Regarding this clonotype: Its antigen is unknown.

This TCR derives from a human donor in good health (CMV status not recorded). Some clones in this sample may be carry-over from other donors' samples. The sequenced sample was cultured PBMCs, obtained from culture after CMV antigen stimulation.

For the CDR3, the DNA is TGTGCCAGCAGCTTAGCGAGAGGGGGAGGGTATGGCTACACCTTC. Protein product: CASSLARGGGYGYTF. This sequence joins TRBV7-2 and TRBJ1-2, with a weak D call TRBD1 (6 bases). The CDR3 length is 15 residues. Trimming cost V 0 bases and J 5 bases, with 13 bases left between them. Germline values: CDR1 SGHTA, CDR2 FQGNSA.